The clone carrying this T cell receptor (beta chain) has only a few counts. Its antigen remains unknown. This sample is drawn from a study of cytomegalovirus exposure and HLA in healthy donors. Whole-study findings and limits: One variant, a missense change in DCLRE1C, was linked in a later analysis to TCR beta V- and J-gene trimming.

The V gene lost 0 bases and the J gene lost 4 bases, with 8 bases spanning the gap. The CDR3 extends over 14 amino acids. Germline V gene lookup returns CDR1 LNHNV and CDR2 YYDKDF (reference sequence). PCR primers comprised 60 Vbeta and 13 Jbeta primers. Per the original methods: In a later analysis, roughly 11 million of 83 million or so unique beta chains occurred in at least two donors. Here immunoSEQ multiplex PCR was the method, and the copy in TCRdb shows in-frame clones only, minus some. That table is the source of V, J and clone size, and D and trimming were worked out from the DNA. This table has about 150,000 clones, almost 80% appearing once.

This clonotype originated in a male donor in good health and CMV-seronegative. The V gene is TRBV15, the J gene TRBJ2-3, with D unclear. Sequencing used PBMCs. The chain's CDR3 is CATSRDRRADTQYF. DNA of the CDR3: TGTGCCACCAGCAGAGATCGACGGGCAGATACGCAGTATTTT.